The 16 T cell receptor beta chains presented below share a single source sample, sequenced in a study of beta chain features in type 1 diabetes listed by TCRdb under 2018. The library was made by the immunoSEQ multiplex PCR assay. The High Capacity cDNA Reverse Transcription Kit was used to reverse transcribe all of the isolated RNA, meaning that expressed TCRB transcripts were what got sequenced. TCRdb limited this immuneACCESS table to in-frame rearrangements with V and J called. A share of clones is missing; checked studies link under half to unresolved V genes, and the rest is unexplained. Within this sample are 150,000 to 160,000 clones, with 11% of them counted one time only. The ten biggest clones cover around 2.1% of the sample. The specimen sequenced was central memory CD4+ T cells from blood. The receptor set was obtained from a man aged 18-30 years in good health.

This clone has more than one count but fewer than ten. The V and J genes are TRBV28 and TRBJ2-4; D not certain. CDR1 and CDR2 from the germline V gene are MDHEN and SYDVKM. Trimming shortened V by 7 bases and J by 0 bases, and 16 bases separated the two germline ends. The CDR3 is 16 amino acids. This CDR3 reads CASTQRQNLAKNIQYF. In DNA form, the CDR3 reads TGTGCCAGCACCCAACGTCAGAATCTAGCCAAAAACATTCAGTACTTC.

V is TRBV7-9 and J is TRBJ2-5; 10 bases line up with TRBD1. CDR1 is SEHNR, CDR2 FQNEAQ, per germline (reference sequence). The ends lost 5 bases at V and 1 base at J; junction bases unmatched: 4. This CDR3 is built from 15 residues. CDR3 sequence: CASSLRTGGQETQYF. In DNA form, the CDR3 reads TGTGCCAGCAGCCTCAGGACAGGGGGCCAAGAGACCCAGTACTTC.

J is TRBJ2-7 and V is TRBV11-1, with D unclear. Germline assignment: CDR1 SGHAT and CDR2 FQDESV (reference sequence). This CDR3 contains 13 residues. V lost 3 bases and J lost 5, with 11 bases in between. The CDR3 DNA reads as TGTGCCAGCAGCTTTGGGGTTTGGGACGAGCAGTACTTC. As protein: CASSFGVWDEQYF.

The chain is built from TRBV18 and TRBJ1-5; no definite D call. The CDR3 consists of 14 residues. Germline V gene lookup returns CDR1 KGHSH and CDR2 LQKENI. Trimming shortened V by 2 bases and J by 2 bases, and 7 bases separated the two germline ends. CDR3 in amino acids: CASSPSLGNQPQHF. The DNA of the CDR3 is TGTGCCAGCTCACCATCTCTAGGCAATCAGCCCCAGCATTTT.

The chain employs TRBV28 and TRBJ2-7, with 7 bases fitting TRBD1. The germline V gene has CDR1 MDHEN and CDR2 SYDVKM. CDR3 size: 13 residues. The junction had 6 bases not matched to a gene; V was cut back by 7 bases and J by 3 bases. The CDR3 DNA follows: TGTGCCAGCAACCGGGACAGCGGCTACGAGCAGTACTTC. Translated, it gives CASNRDSGYEQYF.

This clone has more than one count but fewer than ten. The J gene is TRBJ1-6, the V gene TRBV30; D is undetermined. The CDR3 loop spans 16 amino acids. Germline CDR1 reads GTSNPN; CDR2 reads SVGIG (reference sequence). V lost 0 bases and J lost 11, with 20 bases in between. The CDR3 nucleotides are TGTGCCTGGAGTGTTAAGGTCTATAGAGCATCGGCACCCCTCCACTTT. Translation: CAWSVKVYRASAPLHF.

The sample holds a few counts of this clone. The J gene is TRBJ2-1, the V gene TRBV9; D not resolved. Trimming took off 0 bases at V and 5 bases at J, with 9 bases between the two ends. Germline values: CDR1 SGDLS, CDR2 YYNGEE. CDR3 size: 14 residues. The CDR3, as DNA: TGTGCCAGCAGCGTAGCCCCAAGTAACAATGAGCAGTTCTTC. Protein: CASSVAPSNNEQFF. Supplemented by reference TRBV9 and TRBJ2-1, the full variable domain reads DSGVTQTPKHLITATGQRVTLRCSPRSGDLSVYWYQQSLDQGLQFLIQYYNGEERAKGNILERFSAQQFPDLHSELNLSSLELGDSALYFCASSVAPSNNEQFFGPGTRLTVL.

The genes are TRBV9 and TRBJ1-1; D unresolved. Between the trimmed V and J ends, which lost 0 bases and 2 bases, there was a span of 8 bases. The germline CDR1 and CDR2 sequences are SGDLS and YYNGEE. The CDR3 totals 14 residues. The CDR3, as DNA: TGTGCCAGCAGCGTAGAGGCAGCCAACACTGAAGCTTTCTTT. It is translated as CASSVEAANTEAFF.

This clone was recorded a few times. V and J are TRBV6-8 and TRBJ2-4; 7 bases align to TRBD2. V lost 8 bases and J lost 8; bases outside the gene matches: 9. Per germline, CDR1 MNHGY and CDR2 SAAAGT. The CDR3 runs 13 residues. CDR3 in amino acids: CASPRGRGDIQYF. Here the CDR3 DNA reads TGTGCCAGCCCCCGGGGACGGGGGGACATTCAGTACTTC.

In this sample, this clone turned up many times. V gene TRBV6-5 combines with J gene TRBJ1-6, with D unresolved. Germline V lookup: CDR1 MNHEY, CDR2 SVGAGI. V was pared by 5 bases and J by 8 bases, with 13 bases between. This CDR3 has 14 residues. The CDR3 sequence is CASSVNGDYSPLHF. In nucleotides, the CDR3 is TGTGCCAGCAGTGTAAACGGGGATTATTCACCCCTCCACTTT.

Only a few counts were recorded for this clone. This chain joins TRBV9 and TRBJ2-6; D not resolved. V lost 0 bases, J lost 0 bases, and 10 bases lay in between. Germline V gives CDR1 SGDLS, CDR2 YYNGEE. The CDR3 has 17 residues. The CDR3 loop is CASSVGAGNSGANVLTF. CDR3 bases: TGTGCCAGCAGCGTAGGGGCAGGCAACTCTGGGGCCAACGTCCTGACTTTC.

The table lists this clone with a few counts. V usage is TRBV9 and J usage is TRBJ1-2, with D unclear. V lost 7 bases, J lost 4 bases, and 17 bases lay in between. The V gene's germline CDR1 is SGDLS and CDR2 YYNGEE. CDR3 length: 14 amino acids. DNA for the CDR3: TGTGCCAGCGCCCGGGAGCTCACGGGCTATGGCTACACCTTC. Its protein is CASARELTGYGYTF.

The rearrangement joins TRBV10-3 to TRBJ2-6; D not resolved. Germline V gene lookup returns CDR1 ENHRY and CDR2 SYGVKD. Trimming pared 4 bases from V and 0 bases from J, leaving 7 bases between. This CDR3 is built from 15 residues. CDR3 region: CAISGENSGANVLTF. CDR3 in DNA: TGTGCCATCAGTGGGGAAAACTCTGGGGCCAACGTCCTGACTTTC.

The chain carries TRBV6-5 and TRBJ1-4; D is unclear. CDR1 is MNHEY, CDR2 SVGAGI, per germline. V dropped 6 bases and J dropped 7 bases, with 15 bases sitting between them. The CDR3 totals 14 residues. The CDR3 is CASRPAAGPEKLFF. DNA for the CDR3: TGTGCCAGCAGGCCCGCAGCCGGCCCTGAAAAACTGTTTTTT.

This clone has a handful of counts. V is TRBV28 and J is TRBJ2-4; weak D call: TRBD2 (5 bases). The CDR3 is 13 amino acids. The V and J ends lost 2 bases and 7 bases respectively, with 9 bases between them. Germline V gene data show CDR1 as MDHEN and CDR2 as SYDVKM. The CDR3 region is CASSLVWENIQYF. Here the CDR3 DNA reads TGTGCCAGCAGTTTAGTGTGGGAGAACATTCAGTACTTC. The full variable domain, rest sourced from reference TRBV28 and TRBJ2-4, is DVKVTQSSRYLVKRTGEKVFLECVQDMDHENMFWYRQDPGLGLRLIYFSYDVKMKEKGDIPEGYSVSREKKERFSLILESASTNQTSMYLCASSLVWENIQYFGAGTRLSVL.

A few counts support this clone. The V gene is TRBV29-1, the J gene TRBJ2-3; TRBD1 is a possible D gene (5 bases). Germline V CDR1 and CDR2: SQVTM, ANQGSEA. V dropped 4 bases and J dropped 0 bases, with 11 bases sitting between them. This CDR3 has 14 residues. CDR3 DNA sequence: TGCAGCGTTGGCGAAGGGGCTAGCACAGATACGCAGTATTTT. Its protein product is CSVGEGASTDTQYF.